This T cell receptor beta chain was profiled in a study of T cells in Graves' hyperthyroidism and ophthalmopathy (dated by TCRdb to the late 2010s). Regarding the research as a whole: Peripheral blood samples were taken at initial diagnosis, before any treatment was given. TCR V-J signatures able to tell the groups apart were searched for in a discovery cohort of approximately 95 patients, of whom 43 had Graves' ophthalmopathy and around 56 had stable Graves' hyperthyroidism. An independent validation cohort of some 18 hyperthyroidism patients and 15 or so patients who later progressed to ophthalmopathy tested prospective prediction of ophthalmopathy. The approximately 97 discovery patients were randomly divided into training and test sets at a 7:3 ratio. Thyroid tissue and blood T-cell repertoires from six Graves' hyperthyroidism patients were also compared in the study. Following sampling, methimazole starting at 30 mg daily was given to hyperthyroidism patients, and high-dose intravenous methylprednisolone was given to ophthalmopathy patients. The paper reports TCR Vbeta CDR3 sequencing of over 120 peripheral blood samples: 43 ophthalmopathy, 70 to 85 hyperthyroidism and around 17 progressor patients.

The germline V gene (reference sequence) sets CDR1 to MNHEY and CDR2 to SMNVEV. The junction carries 13 bases between V and J, which are trimmed by 5 bases and 3 bases respectively. Reading from cysteine to phenylalanine, the CDR3 counts 14 amino acids. The retained sequence is limited to the CDR3, 42 bases, with the frame set at the first base. A patient counted as having stable Graves' hyperthyroidism if no progression to ophthalmopathy occurred over 18 months of follow-up. Hyperthyroidism patients were newly diagnosed, had a disease duration of under 2 months, and were aged 18 to 65 years. Any patient with an uncontrolled infection, another autoimmune disease, pregnancy or lactation was excluded. Diagnoses relied on clinical symptoms, serum thyroxine and TRAb, thyroid ultrasound and orbital computed tomography. Ficoll-Paque density gradient centrifugation was used to isolate PBMCs from 8.5 to 10 ml of fresh peripheral blood. Total RNA was extracted using Trizol reagent, and RNA quality was assessed on an Agilent 2100 Bioanalyzer.

This clonotype came up many times. It lacks a known antigen. No clone much larger than this one lies a single base away; base qualities are absent. Amplification of TCR beta CDR3 regions was carried out from RNA transcripts. For the first round of RT-PCR on the TCR CDR3, the HTBI primer set was used together with the Qiagen OneStep RT-PCR kit. Libraries were constructed in a second round of multiplex PCR, after which size selection and purification were performed. The libraries were sequenced on an Illumina HiSeq2000 using paired-end 100 bp reads. As for how the authors treated the data: Raw data were processed with SOAPnuke, discarding reads with adapters, uncalled bases, mean Phred below 15, or no exact constant-primer or identifier match. COPE v1.2.5 was used to merge high-quality paired reads, and clonotypes were defined as unique nucleotide sequences. MiTCR v1.1 was used to align clonotypes to the IMGT TRBV, TRBD and TRBJ reference segments. Analysis was restricted to V-J combinations with a frequency above 0.0001, which covered roughly 99% of repertoires. The TCS score was defined as F50 (clonal expansion) divided by E x V (chaos), with BLOSUM62-based TCRdist calculated between CDR3 peptides within each V-J. Welch's t-statistics and random forest reduced roughly 530 V-J features to about 13, which were used in a naive Bayes classifier (R e1071). TCRdb reran the public reads through fastp at Q25 and MiXCR, keeping productive beta chains. Every CDR3 protein is listed once, alongside the most common genes and DNA of its rows. The V and J calls were determined by TCRdb, not by the authors. In all, the sample holds more than 500,000 distinct CDR3 sequences, and around 15% of those were seen once. The leading ten clones occupy less than 4.5% of the sample.

Overall results and qualifications from the work: Ophthalmopathy was separated from stable hyperthyroidism by a 13 V-J signature model, with around 90% sensitivity and about 81% specificity obtained in cross-validation and 80%/75% obtained in testing. In validation, the model predicted progression to ophthalmopathy a median of approximately 6.3 months before onset, with 70% to 71% sensitivity and about 72% specificity. Sample size was not statistically predetermined, and investigators were not blinded to group allocation. Most expanded thyroid clonotypes (frequency above 0.001) were also detected in blood, a finding suggesting that blood repertoires may reflect thyroid immune responses.

In this chain, TRBV27 is recombined with TRBJ1-1, and TRBD1 may be the D gene, going by 6 matching bases. The receptor's source is a woman in her 30s with Graves' hyperthyroidism. The sample taken for sequencing was blood. In nucleotides, the sequence is TGTGCCAGCAGTCCACAGGGTGTGGACACTGAAGCTTTCTTT. It encodes CASSPQGVDTEAFF.